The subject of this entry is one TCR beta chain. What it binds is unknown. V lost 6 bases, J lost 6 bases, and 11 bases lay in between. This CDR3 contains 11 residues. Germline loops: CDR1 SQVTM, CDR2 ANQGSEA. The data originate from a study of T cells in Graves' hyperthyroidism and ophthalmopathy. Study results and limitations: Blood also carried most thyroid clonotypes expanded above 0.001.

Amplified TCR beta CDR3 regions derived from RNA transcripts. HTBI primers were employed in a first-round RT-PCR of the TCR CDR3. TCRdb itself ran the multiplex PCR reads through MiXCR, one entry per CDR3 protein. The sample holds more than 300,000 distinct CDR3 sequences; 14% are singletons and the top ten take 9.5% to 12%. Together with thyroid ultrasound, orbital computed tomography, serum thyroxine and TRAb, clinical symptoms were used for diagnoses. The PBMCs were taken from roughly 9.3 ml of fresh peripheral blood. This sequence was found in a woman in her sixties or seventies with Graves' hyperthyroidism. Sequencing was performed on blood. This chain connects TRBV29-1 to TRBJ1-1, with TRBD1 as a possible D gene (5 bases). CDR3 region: CSVAPGAEAFF. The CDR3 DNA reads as TGCAGCGTCGCTCCGGGGGCTGAAGCTTTCTTT.